The 21 T cell receptor beta chains given below trace back to one sample, sequenced in a study of blood T cell repertoires in COVID-19. TCRdb's table, derived via immunoSEQ multiplex PCR, lists solely in-frame clones and lacks some. The sample lists some 200,000 clones; 70% to 90% were seen once. Sequencing input: peripheral blood. The receptors were sampled from a woman aged 45-65 years with active or convalescent COVID-19.

A single count supports this clone. J is TRBJ2-5 and V is TRBV18; 10 nucleotides agree with TRBD2. Germline V CDR1 and CDR2: KGHSH, LQKENI. V was pared by 3 bases and J by 4 bases, with 8 bases of the junction left unmatched. This CDR3 is built from 16 residues. The CDR3 sequence: CASSPTSAGGGETQYF. The CDR3 DNA reads as TGTGCCAGCTCACCTACTTCAGCGGGAGGGGGAGAGACCCAGTACTTC.

The chain joins TRBV15 to TRBJ2-3; D call uncertain. V was clipped by 0 bases and J by 6 bases, with 13 bases between them. The CDR3 totals 15 residues. Germline values: CDR1 LNHNV, CDR2 YYDKDF (reference sequence). The CDR3 nucleotides are TGTGCCACCAGCAGAGATGCCGGTGTTCGCGATACGCAGTATTTT. This sequence encodes CATSRDAGVRDTQYF.

This chain connects TRBV11-2 to TRBJ2-1; 9 bases fit TRBD1. Germline V CDR1 and CDR2: SGHAT, FQNNGV. Unmatched junction bases numbered 7, after V lost 5 bases and J lost 5 bases. The CDR3 loop spans 15 amino acids. CDR3 in amino acids: CASSPRTGDNNEQFF. The CDR3 DNA reads as TGTGCCAGCAGCCCTAGGACAGGGGATAACAATGAGCAGTTCTTC.

The chain joins TRBV24-1 to TRBJ1-5, with a possible D match to TRBD1 (6 bases). Germline V gene sequence: CDR1 KGHDR, CDR2 SFDVKD. With 5 bases removed from V and 6 bases from J, the gap between germline ends came to 13 bases. This CDR3 contains 14 residues. The CDR3 DNA reads as TGTGCCACCAGTGTACAGGGTTGGGCTCAGCCCCAGCATTTT. It specifies CATSVQGWAQPQHF.

V is TRBV5-5 and J is TRBJ1-1; 7 positions match TRBD1. V shed 2 bases and J 3 bases; nucleotides not matched to a gene: 10. The CDR3 is 16 residues long. CDR1 and CDR2 from the germline V gene are SGHKS and YYEKEE (reference sequence). The DNA for the CDR3 is TGTGCCAGCAGCTTTAGGGGGCCCCTTTCCGACACTGAAGCTTTCTTT. It encodes CASSFRGPLSDTEAFF.

The rearrangement links TRBV5-6 to TRBJ1-5; 7 bases fit TRBD1. The germline V gene has CDR1 SGHDT and CDR2 YYEEEE. Trimming at V came to 4 bases and at J to 3 bases, leaving 10 bases not matched to a gene. The CDR3 extends over 16 amino acids. CDR3 protein: CASSLRQGSANQPQHF. CDR3 DNA: TGTGCCAGCAGCCTCAGACAGGGTTCAGCCAATCAGCCCCAGCATTTT.

The chain uses TRBV5-1 and TRBJ2-3; no reliable D call. The V end lost 2 bases, the J end lost 4 bases, and 11 bases lay between the germline ends. The CDR3 length is 14 residues. In germline, CDR1 is SGHRS, CDR2 YFSETQ. The CDR3 sequence: CASSLNIFPDTQYF. In DNA, the CDR3 is TGCGCCAGCAGCTTAAACATTTTCCCAGATACGCAGTATTTT.

This chain joins TRBV19 and TRBJ2-6, with a weak D call TRBD1 (7 bases). The germline V gene encodes CDR1 LNHDA and CDR2 SQIVND (reference sequence). Trimming left V 6 bases short and J 2 bases short, with 26 bases between. The CDR3 extends over 20 amino acids. In nucleotides, the CDR3 is TGTGCCAGTAGCACCTTACTCCCTCGACAGGGAGGTACTGGGGCCAACGTCCTGACTTTC. Translating gives CASSTLLPRQGGTGANVLTF.

CDR3 protein: CATYPLGQGTGANVLTF. The CDR3 bases are TGTGCCACGTACCCTCTTGGACAGGGAACCGGGGCCAACGTCCTGACTTTC. The chain links TRBV28 to TRBJ2-6, with TRBD1 matching 8 bases. The CDR3 contains 17 residues. J was trimmed by 4 bases and V by 10 bases; bases with no gene match: 15. CDR1 is MDHEN and CDR2 is SYDVKM in the germline V gene.

V is TRBV29-1 and J is TRBJ2-2; TRBD1 matches 7 bases. This CDR3 is 13 amino acids long. The V segment lost 6 bases and the J segment 1 base; nucleotides outside the gene matches: 2. Germline assignment: CDR1 SQVTM and CDR2 ANQGSEA. CDR3 nucleotide sequence: TGCAGCGTCAGGACAGGGAACACCGGGGAGCTGTTTTTT. Translating gives CSVRTGNTGELFF.

The chain couples TRBV7-9 to TRBJ1-5, with 7 bases identical to TRBD1. Germline CDR1 SEHNR, CDR2 FQNEAQ (reference sequence). This CDR3 comprises 13 residues. V lost 6 bases to trimming and J lost 7 bases; unmatched junction nucleotides: 6. CDR3 nucleotide sequence: TGTGCCAGCAGACGTGACAGGGACCAGCCCCAGCATTTT. It translates to CASRRDRDQPQHF.

This clone was recorded once. The chain has TRBV6-6 and TRBJ2-5; 9 bases are a match to TRBD1. CDR3 length: 14 amino acids. Per the germline V gene, CDR1 is MNHNY and CDR2 is SVGAGI (reference sequence). V lost 7 bases, J lost 2 bases, and 5 bases stayed unmatched. The chain's CDR3 is CASNLGQGQETQYF. The DNA for the CDR3 is TGTGCCAGCAACCTCGGACAGGGGCAAGAGACCCAGTACTTC.

The chain is built from TRBV7-9 and TRBJ2-1, with TRBD2 matching over 7 bases. Germline V CDR1 and CDR2: SEHNR, FQNEAQ (reference sequence). The CDR3 runs to 17 residues. V gave up 5 bases and J gave up 7 bases; unmatched junction bases: 17. Written as DNA, the CDR3 is TGTGCCAGCAGCCTTATATCGGGGGGACCATCGCAGAATGAGCAGTTCTTC. Amino acid sequence: CASSLISGGPSQNEQFF.

The chain couples TRBV7-2 to TRBJ1-1; D is unclear. The V gene's germline CDR1 is SGHTA and CDR2 FQGNSA. The CDR3 is made up of 13 amino acids. V lost 4 bases to trimming and J lost 1 base, with 7 bases between them. The CDR3 protein is CASSSLANTEAFF. CDR3 DNA: TGTGCCAGCAGCTCCTTGGCGAACACTGAAGCTTTCTTT.

The chain has TRBV5-1 and TRBJ2-5; a weak D match, TRBD1 (5 bases). Trimming took 0 bases from V and 5 from J, leaving 5 bases between them. The germline V gene has CDR1 SGHRS and CDR2 YFSETQ. This CDR3 is built from 12 residues. CDR3 sequence reads: CASSLEGETQYF. The CDR3 DNA reads as TGCGCCAGCAGCTTGGAGGGGGAGACCCAGTACTTC.

The rearrangement joins TRBV7-6 to TRBJ2-5, with TRBD1 matching over 10 bases. V lost 5 bases to trimming and J lost 3 bases; unmatched junction nucleotides: 6. There are 15 residues in the CDR3. From germline, CDR1 is SGHVS and CDR2 FNYEAQ. The CDR3 spells CASSPRDRGEETQYF. In DNA form, the CDR3 reads TGTGCCAGCAGCCCCAGGGACAGGGGAGAAGAGACCCAGTACTTC.

V usage is TRBV6-1 and J usage is TRBJ2-7; 9 bases line up with TRBD2. Germline loops: CDR1 MNHNS, CDR2 SASEGT. V was clipped by 3 bases and J by 0 bases; unmatched bases: 9. The CDR3 totals 17 residues. The CDR3 here is CASSEGSGGPSSYEQYV. DNA for the CDR3: TGTGCCAGCAGTGAGGGTAGCGGGGGCCCTAGCTCCTACGAGCAGTACGTC.

The CDR3 reads CASSNLNLTGIPEAFF. The DNA of the CDR3 is TGTGCCAGCAGCAACCTGAACCTGACAGGGATTCCTGAAGCTTTCTTT. The V call is TRBV21-1, the J call TRBJ1-1; whether TRBD1, the table's D call, matches the DNA was not checked. TRBV21-1 is listed as a pseudogene. The CDR3 covers 16 residues.

This clone appeared once. J is TRBJ1-2 and V is TRBV6-5, with 8 bases that match TRBD1. J gave up 0 bases and V 5 bases, and 5 bases lay outside the gene matches. The germline gives CDR1 MNHEY, CDR2 SVGAGI. The CDR3 extends over 15 amino acids. The CDR3 sequence: CASSPGTGSNYGYTF. The DNA of the CDR3 is TGTGCCAGCAGTCCCGGGACAGGATCTAACTATGGCTACACCTTC.

This clone was counted a few times. This chain links TRBV6-1 with TRBJ2-5; 8 bases line up with TRBD2. There are 15 residues in the CDR3. The germline V gene encodes CDR1 MNHNS and CDR2 SASEGT. V lost 2 bases, J lost 5 bases, and 7 bases stayed unmatched. The CDR3 DNA follows: TGTGCCAGCAGTGAATTTTCCGGGGGGGTGGAGACCCAGTACTTC. Residues: CASSEFSGGVETQYF.

The chain joins TRBV6-4 to TRBJ2-3; 10 bases line up with TRBD2. CDR1 MRHNA and CDR2 SNTAGT come from the germline V gene. The CDR3 runs 14 residues. With V trimmed by 6 bases and J by 3 bases, 3 bases remained unmatched. As DNA, the CDR3 is TGTGCCAGCAGCCCAGCGGGAGGGACAGATACGCAGTATTTT. Encoded protein: CASSPAGGTDTQYF.